The 2 T cell receptor beta chains below were found in one sample sequenced in a study of response to subunit inactivated influenza vaccine. One entry per CDR3 protein, called by TCRdb with MiXCR from the RT-PCR reads. The table lists about 620,000 distinct CDR3 sequences, around 10% of them singletons, with more than 9.5% in the top ten. The same data also went into a second study, on T cells expressing NK-cell markers. This second study says: Making the TCR beta cDNA relied on 5'RACE template switching with UMIs.

The material sequenced was PBMCs from blood, taken on the day of vaccination. The source is a man aged 45-65 years who received an inactivated influenza vaccine.

The J gene is TRBJ2-3, the V gene TRBV27; 8 bases match TRBD2. CDR1 MNHEY and CDR2 SMNVEV come from the germline V gene (reference sequence). The CDR3 has 16 residues. V trimming: 3 bases; J trimming: 0 bases; junction bases outside the gene matches: 5. This CDR3 reads CASSLVSGISTDTQYF. CDR3 DNA sequence: TGTGCCAGCAGTTTGGTTAGCGGGATAAGCACAGATACGCAGTATTTT.

The chain couples TRBV29-1 to TRBJ1-1; D is undetermined. This CDR3 region has 12 residues. The V and J ends lost 4 bases and 5 bases respectively, with 11 bases between them. The germline gives CDR1 SQVTM, CDR2 ANQGSEA. This chain's CDR3 is CSVVGYETEAFF. The CDR3 DNA reads as TGCAGCGTTGTAGGGTATGAAACTGAAGCTTTCTTT.